The 27 T cell receptor beta chains given below trace back to one sample, sequenced in a study of OX40 agonist ivuxolimab in advanced cancers. Some clones are missing from TCRdb's copy, which holds only in-frame ones; the method was immunoSEQ multiplex PCR. The table lists fewer than 100,000 clones, around 90% of them singletons. The sample was CD4+ or CD8+ T cells sorted from blood, taken in a trial of the OX40 agonist ivuxolimab. The receptors come from an adult with an advanced solid tumor such as melanoma, head and neck, liver or kidney cancer.

This clone was seen a few times. The DNA for the CDR3 is TGCGCCAGCAGCCCCCTGGGCAGGGCGGCGAACACTGAAGCTTTCTTT. Translated, it gives CASSPLGRAANTEAFF. The chain links TRBV5-1 to TRBJ1-1; D is perhaps TRBD1 (5 bases). This CDR3 has 16 residues. The V gene's germline CDR1 is SGHRS and CDR2 YFSETQ. The V end was cut by 4 bases, the J end by 1 base, with 17 bases between. Together with reference TRBV5-1 and TRBJ1-1, the CDR3 gives the full variable domain: KAGVTQTPRYLIKTRGQQVTLSCSPISGHRSVSWYQQTPGQGLQFLFEYFSETQRNKGNFPGRFSGRQFSNSRSEMNVSTLELGDSALYLCASSPLGRAANTEAFFGQGTRLTVV.

V gene TRBV5-4 combines with J gene TRBJ2-7; D is possibly TRBD1 (5 bases). Germline values: CDR1 SGHNT, CDR2 YYREEE (reference sequence). CDR3 length: 14 residues. Trimming cost V 0 bases and J 1 base, with 8 bases left between them. The CDR3 reads CASSLAGPSYEQYF. CDR3 DNA sequence: TGTGCCAGCAGCTTGGCAGGGCCATCCTACGAGCAGTACTTC. Based on the CDR3 plus reference TRBV5-4 and TRBJ2-7, the full variable domain is ETGVTQSPTHLIKTRGQQVTLRCSSQSGHNTVSWYQQALGQGPQFIFQYYREEENGRGNFPPRFSGLQFPNYSSELNVNALELDDSALYLCASSLAGPSYEQYFGPGTRLTVT.

This chain joins TRBV6-5 and TRBJ1-1, with 7 bases aligning to TRBD1. CDR1 is MNHEY, CDR2 SVGAGI, per germline. V trimming: 6 bases; J trimming: 4 bases; junction bases outside the gene matches: 8. The CDR3 totals 14 residues. CDR3 loop: CASRDVQGFTEAFF. The CDR3, as DNA: TGTGCCAGCAGGGACGTACAGGGGTTCACTGAAGCTTTCTTT.

The chain joins TRBV18 to TRBJ1-4; no reliable D call. The CDR3 sequence is 16 residues long. The ends were cut back, 2 bases at V and 5 bases at J, with 15 bases in the middle. Germline lookup yields CDR1 KGHSH and CDR2 LQKENI. The CDR3: CASSPSDGGRNEKLFF. CDR3 nucleotide sequence: TGTGCCAGCTCACCATCGGACGGCGGTCGGAATGAAAAACTGTTTTTT.

This chain joins TRBV5-8 and TRBJ1-5, with D hard to call. The CDR3 runs 18 residues. With 4 bases removed from V and 2 bases from J, the gap between germline ends came to 22 bases. In germline, CDR1 is SGHTS, CDR2 YDEGEE. DNA of the CDR3: TGTGCCAGCAGCGCACCCCCTGATGTCCCCGCGGGCAATCAGCCCCAGCATTTT. It translates to CASSAPPDVPAGNQPQHF.

This chain uses TRBV6-5 with TRBJ2-7; the match to TRBD1 covers 10 bases. The CDR3 sequence is 14 residues long. The germline V gene encodes CDR1 MNHEY and CDR2 SVGAGI. With V trimmed by 5 bases and J by 5 bases, 6 bases remained unmatched. This chain's CDR3 is CASSPFDRGHEQYF. CDR3 coding DNA: TGTGCCAGCAGTCCATTCGACAGGGGGCACGAGCAGTACTTC.

The chain couples TRBV5-4 to TRBJ2-1, with D hard to call. Trimming removed 2 bases at V and 7 bases at J, with 7 bases between. This CDR3 contains 12 residues. Germline CDR1 is SGHNT and CDR2 is YYREEE (reference sequence). DNA of the CDR3: TGTGCCAGCAGCTTTCTAGAGAATGAGCAGTTCTTC. Translated: CASSFLENEQFF.

The J gene is TRBJ1-2, the V gene TRBV25-1, with D hard to call. The CDR3 is 15 amino acids. Germline V gives CDR1 MGHDK, CDR2 SYGVNS. The V gene lost 2 bases and the J gene lost 1 base, with 11 bases spanning the gap. The CDR3 here is CASSEKSAGNYGYTF. As DNA, the CDR3 is TGTGCCAGCAGTGAAAAGTCAGCGGGTAACTATGGCTACACCTTC.

The chain employs TRBV11-2 and TRBJ1-1, with a possible D match to TRBD1 (6 bases). The V and J ends lost 1 base and 2 bases respectively, with 17 bases between them. The CDR3 loop spans 17 amino acids. Germline V gene sequence: CDR1 SGHAT, CDR2 FQNNGV. CDR3 in DNA: TGTGCCAGCAGCTTAGGCGCCCCACAGACAGGCAACACTGAAGCTTTCTTT. Amino acids: CASSLGAPQTGNTEAFF.

The CDR3 DNA reads TGTGCCAGCAAACTGACCGGGGCCGGGACTGAAGCTTTCTTT. It yields the protein CASKLTGAGTEAFF. The chain recombines TRBV6-4 with TRBJ1-1; a weak D match, TRBD1 (5 bases). CDR3 length: 14 residues. V lost 7 bases to trimming and J lost 5 bases, with 17 bases between them. Germline assignment: CDR1 MRHNA and CDR2 SNTAGT.

This chain joins TRBV4-3 and TRBJ2-3, with 8 bases aligning to TRBD2. Germline V lookup: CDR1 LGHNA, CDR2 YSLEER. Trimming cost V 4 bases and J 8 bases; bases outside gene matches: 14. This CDR3 is 16 amino acids long. CDR3 nucleotide sequence: TGCGCCAGCAGCCCGCGGGGGGACCCCTCGGCAGGTACGCAGTATTTT. It yields the protein CASSPRGDPSAGTQYF.

The genes are TRBV7-8 and TRBJ2-2; D is perhaps TRBD1 (6 bases). CDR3 length: 15 residues. Germline CDR1 reads SGHVS; CDR2 reads FQNEAQ. The V end was cut by 3 bases, the J end by 4 bases, with 12 bases between. CDR3 in DNA: TGTGCCAGCAGCTTCCGGGACAAAATCACCGGGGAGCTGTTTTTT. Amino acid sequence: CASSFRDKITGELFF.

The chain is built from TRBV18 and TRBJ1-6; TRBD1 might be the D (6 bases). V lost 4 bases, J lost 0 bases, and 13 bases lay in between. Per germline, CDR1 KGHSH and CDR2 LQKENI. CDR3 length: 17 amino acids. In DNA form, the CDR3 reads TGTGCCAGCTCACTCGACCAGGGGAGCTCCTATAATTCACCCCTCCACTTT. It is translated as CASSLDQGSSYNSPLHF.

The gene calls are TRBV10-2 and TRBJ2-1, with D tentatively TRBD2 (5 bases). The germline gives CDR1 WSHSY, CDR2 SAAADI. V shed 5 bases and J shed 4 bases, with 15 bases lying between them. CDR3 size: 15 residues. CDR3 sequence: CASSPTSAEYNEQFF. The CDR3 DNA follows: TGCGCCAGCAGTCCCACTAGTGCTGAATACAATGAGCAGTTCTTC.

This clone was detected a few times. The J gene is TRBJ1-2, the V gene TRBV2; tentatively, D is TRBD1 (6 bases). Germline assignment: CDR1 SNHLY and CDR2 FYNNEI. The CDR3 covers 14 residues. Trimming stripped 8 bases from V and 7 bases from J, with 20 bases between. CDR3 protein: CASGGSRGIGGYTF. As DNA, the CDR3 is TGTGCCAGCGGAGGAAGCAGGGGCATCGGTGGCTACACCTTC.

V gene TRBV9 combines with J gene TRBJ2-6, with no clear D. Germline V gene data show CDR1 as SGDLS and CDR2 as YYNGEE. There are 17 residues in the CDR3. The ends were cut back, 3 bases at V and 0 bases at J, with 13 bases in the middle. The CDR3 region is CASSAQFKDSGANVLTF. As DNA, the CDR3 is TGTGCCAGCAGCGCCCAATTTAAGGACTCTGGGGCCAACGTCCTGACTTTC.

This chain connects TRBV5-4 to TRBJ2-1, with 13 bases matching TRBD2. Trimming took 4 bases from V and 10 from J; bases not matched to a gene: 11. The CDR3 covers 16 residues. The germline gives CDR1 SGHNT, CDR2 YYREEE (reference sequence). CDR3 loop: CASSTRTSGSQPEQFF. In DNA, the CDR3 is TGTGCCAGCAGCACTAGGACTAGCGGGAGTCAGCCCGAGCAGTTCTTC.

The V call is TRBV7-2, the J call TRBJ2-2, with D maybe TRBD2 (6 bases). Germline V gene sequence: CDR1 SGHTA, CDR2 FQGNSA. CDR3 length: 14 amino acids. Trimming left V 6 bases short and J 5 bases short, with 13 bases between. As DNA, the CDR3 is TGTGCCAGCAGAAGGGACGGAGGGACCGGGGAGCTGTTTTTT. Residues: CASRRDGGTGELFF.

This rearrangement joins TRBV10-3 to TRBJ1-1, with TRBD1 as a possible D gene (6 bases). The CDR3 is made up of 13 amino acids. CDR1 is ENHRY and CDR2 is SYGVKD in the germline V gene. The V end lost 8 bases, the J end lost 1 base, and 11 bases lay between the germline ends. Here the CDR3 DNA reads TGTGCCATCGGTGGACAGCAGAACACTGAAGCTTTCTTT. Protein: CAIGGQQNTEAFF.

This chain joins TRBV2 and TRBJ2-5; D is ambiguous. With 7 bases removed from V and 5 bases from J, the gap between germline ends came to 11 bases. This CDR3 has 12 residues. Germline values: CDR1 SNHLY, CDR2 FYNNEI. DNA of the CDR3: TGTGCCAGCAACCAAGCAGCGGAGACCCAGTACTTC. Its protein product is CASNQAAETQYF.

The chain has TRBV7-8 and TRBJ1-2, with D hard to call. Germline assignment: CDR1 SGHVS and CDR2 FQNEAQ. The CDR3 sequence is 15 residues long. The ends were cut back, 2 bases at V and 9 bases at J, with 19 bases in the middle. The CDR3 is CASSLLRRGLLSYTF. For the CDR3, the DNA is TGTGCCAGCAGCTTACTCCGACGGGGATTGTTAAGCTACACCTTC.

V gene TRBV19 combines with J gene TRBJ2-5; 14 bases align to TRBD2. Germline-derived CDR1 and CDR2 are LNHDA and SQIVND (reference sequence). V lost 4 bases and J lost 5; bases outside the gene matches: 6. The length of the CDR3 is 16 residues. The CDR3 here is CASSTGLAGGGETQYF. Written as DNA, the CDR3 is TGTGCCAGTAGTACTGGACTAGCGGGGGGAGGGGAGACCCAGTACTTC.

V and J are TRBV5-1 and TRBJ2-1, with D tentatively TRBD1 (6 bases). The CDR3 is 14 amino acids. Germline-derived CDR1 and CDR2 are SGHRS and YFSETQ. V was trimmed by 3 bases and J by 2 bases, leaving 9 bases between them. The CDR3 coding sequence is TGCGCCAGCAGCTCGGACAGTACCTACAATGAGCAGTTCTTC. Translated, it gives CASSSDSTYNEQFF.

This chain links TRBV2 with TRBJ1-5, with D hard to call. The germline V gene encodes CDR1 SNHLY and CDR2 FYNNEI. Trimming took 7 bases from V and 7 from J, leaving 14 bases between them. The CDR3 runs 13 residues. CDR3 DNA: TGTGCCAGCAAGTGGTTAGAAGCCCAGCCCCAGCATTTT. Translating gives CASKWLEAQPQHF.

This sequence joins TRBV23-1 and TRBJ1-2; a weak D match, TRBD1 (5 bases). TRBV23-1 is an open reading frame, and its role is uncertain. Between the trimmed V and J ends, which lost 0 bases and 6 bases, there was a span of 5 bases. CDR3 size: 12 residues. CDR3 sequence: CASSQSQDGYTF. The DNA for the CDR3 is TGCGCCAGCAGTCAATCACAGGATGGCTACACCTTC.

This clone was seen more than once but under ten times. V gene TRBV28 combines with J gene TRBJ1-1; a possible D gene is TRBD1 (6 bases). This CDR3 has 12 residues. V lost 3 bases, J lost 6 bases, and 8 bases lay in between. From germline, CDR1 is MDHEN and CDR2 SYDVKM. The CDR3 region is CASSFRGPEAFF. Written as DNA, the CDR3 is TGTGCCAGCAGTTTCAGGGGCCCTGAAGCTTTCTTT.

This chain links TRBV19 with TRBJ2-6; possible D gene TRBD1, 6 bases. CDR3 length: 15 amino acids. V shed 4 bases and J shed 1 base, with 8 bases lying between them. Per the germline V gene, CDR1 is LNHDA and CDR2 is SQIVND (reference sequence). CDR3 in amino acids: CASSRDRSGANVLTF. In nucleotides, the CDR3 is TGTGCCAGTAGTAGAGACAGGTCTGGGGCCAACGTCCTGACTTTC.